Listed below are T cell receptor beta chains from one sample, sequenced in a study of OX40 agonist ivuxolimab in advanced cancers. The method was immunoSEQ multiplex PCR; TCRdb's version includes in-frame clones alone and lacks a portion of them. This sample yields 80,000 to 95,000 clones, of which roughly nine tenths are seen a single time; 8.7% belongs to the top ten. Sequenced here: CD4+ or CD8+ T cells sorted from blood, sampled in a trial of the OX40 agonist ivuxolimab. These receptors were obtained from an adult with an advanced solid tumor such as melanoma, head and neck, liver or kidney cancer. Each CDR3 is given with its conserved first and last residue. D genes are given only for firm matches.

v_gene	j_gene	d_gene	CDR3aa	CDR3nt
TRBV18	TRBJ1-2	NA	CASSPPGTLRSDYTF	TGTGCCAGCTCCCCTCCCGGGACTCTGCGAAGTGACTACACCTTC
TRBV5-6	TRBJ2-4	NA	CASSNGQGLNKNIQYF	TGTGCCAGCAGCAATGGACAGGGACTAAACAAAAACATTCAGTACTTC
TRBV7-9	TRBJ2-7	TRBD2	CASSLAAGLAESYEQYF	TGTGCCAGCAGCTTAGCCGCGGGACTAGCGGAGTCCTACGAGCAGTATTTC
TRBV5-6	TRBJ1-5	NA	CASSLRGEPQHF	TGTGCCAGCAGCTTGAGGGGCGAGCCCCAGCATTTT
TRBV9	TRBJ2-5	TRBD2	CASSIGTSGRGETQYF	TGTGCCAGCAGCATTGGGACTAGCGGGAGGGGGGAGACCCAGTACTTC
TRBV2	TRBJ1-5	TRBD1	CASTGQGNQPQHF	TGTGCCAGCACGGGACAGGGCAATCAGCCCCAGCATTTT
TRBV6-1	TRBJ2-7	TRBD1	CASSERQGTHEQYF	TGTGCCAGCAGTGAGAGACAGGGGACCCACGAGCAGTACTTC
TRBV15	TRBJ2-2	NA	CATSPSVRVTGELFF	TGTGCCACCAGCCCTTCGGTTAGGGTTACCGGGGAGCTGTTTTTT
TRBV7-8	TRBJ2-7	NA	CASSLGQSITYEQYF	TGTGCCAGCAGCTTAGGACAGTCAATAACCTACGAGCAGTACTTC
TRBV6-1	TRBJ2-5	TRBD1	CASSPYGTVQETQYF	TGTGCCAGCAGCCCCTACGGGACAGTCCAAGAGACCCAGTACTTC
TRBV19	TRBJ2-7	NA	CASSLGRPTDEQYF	TGTGCCAGTAGCTTGGGACGGCCCACGGACGAGCAGTACTTC
TRBV5-1	TRBJ2-2	NA	CASSLLQTGELFF	TGCGCCAGCAGCTTGCTGCAGACCGGGGAGCTGTTTTTT